The 29 T cell receptor beta chains below were found in one sample sequenced in a study of blood T cell repertoires in COVID-19. Method: immunoSEQ multiplex PCR; TCRdb's copy keeps in-frame clones and lacks some. The sample has 180,000 or so clones; approximately 88% are singletons. Sequenced input: PBMCs or T cells enriched from blood (not recorded which). These receptors came from a woman aged 55 to 70 who had recovered from COVID-19.

The rearrangement joins TRBV19 to TRBJ2-7; 10 bases agree with TRBD1. Germline V gene lookup returns CDR1 LNHDA and CDR2 SQIVND (reference sequence). The ends lost 5 bases at V and 3 bases at J; junction bases unmatched: 4. The CDR3 runs to 14 residues. The CDR3 region has the DNA TGTGCCAGTAGTCCCGGGACAGGGGACTACGAGCAGTACTTC. Translating gives CASSPGTGDYEQYF.

This chain joins TRBV7-9 and TRBJ1-3; a possible D gene is TRBD1 (6 bases). This CDR3 contains 16 residues. Germline lookup yields CDR1 SEHNR and CDR2 FQNEAQ (reference sequence). The germline V and J ends were trimmed by 5 bases and 0 bases, with 14 bases remaining between them. Written as DNA, the CDR3 is TGTGCCAGCAGCGATCGGGACACTAGCTCTGGAAACACCATATATTTT. It specifies CASSDRDTSSGNTIYF.

J is TRBJ1-3 and V is TRBV18; D perhaps matches TRBD1 (5 bases). Between the trimmed V and J ends, which lost 3 bases and 3 bases, there was a span of 18 bases. CDR3 length: 17 amino acids. CDR1 is KGHSH, CDR2 LQKENI, per germline. The CDR3 DNA is TGTGCCAGCTCACCTCCCTGGGGGGGACCACGTGGAAACACCATATATTTT. Residues: CASSPPWGGPRGNTIYF.

This chain's CDR3 is CASSRRRGDNQPQHF. The CDR3 region has the DNA TGTGCCAGCAGCAGAAGGAGGGGTGACAATCAGCCCCAGCATTTT. The chain links TRBV28 to TRBJ1-5; D is perhaps TRBD1 (5 bases). From germline, CDR1 is MDHEN and CDR2 SYDVKM. This CDR3 is 15 amino acids long. V was pared by 6 bases and J by 3 bases, with 15 bases between.

This clone was seen once. Other DNA sequences from this sample encode an identical CDR3 as well. This chain connects TRBV5-1 to TRBJ1-1, with D unresolved. The CDR3 loop spans 12 amino acids. Germline values: CDR1 SGHRS, CDR2 YFSETQ. V lost 2 bases and J 7 bases, leaving 9 bases between the germline ends. This CDR3 reads CASSFPGGEAFF. CDR3 nucleotide sequence: TGCGCCAGCAGCTTCCCGGGAGGTGAAGCTTTCTTT. Based on the CDR3 plus reference TRBV5-1 and TRBJ1-1, the full variable domain is KAGVTQTPRYLIKTRGQQVTLSCSPISGHRSVSWYQQTPGQGLQFLFEYFSETQRNKGNFPGRFSGRQFSNSRSEMNVSTLELGDSALYLCASSFPGGEAFFGQGTRLTVV.

This CDR3 is CASRGSSRTGGHYGYTF. CDR3 nucleotide sequence: TGTGCCAGTAGAGGTTCCTCTAGGACAGGGGGCCACTATGGCTACACCTTC. This chain connects TRBV19 to TRBJ1-2; 11 bases line up with TRBD1. Germline V gene lookup returns CDR1 LNHDA and CDR2 SQIVND (reference sequence). The J segment lost 3 bases and the V segment lost 6 bases, leaving 12 bases of the junction unmatched. The CDR3 loop spans 17 amino acids.

The chain couples TRBV2 to TRBJ1-5, with D possibly matching TRBD1 (6 bases). The V gene's germline CDR1 is SNHLY and CDR2 FYNNEI. The CDR3 contains 14 residues. The V and J ends lost 6 bases and 7 bases respectively, with 16 bases between them. The CDR3 DNA sequence: TGTGCCAGCAGCGACCCCAGGGGCGACCAGCCCCAGCATTTT. Translation gives CASSDPRGDQPQHF.

The rearrangement joins TRBV5-1 to TRBJ1-2, with D possibly being TRBD1 (5 bases). Germline CDR1 is SGHRS and CDR2 is YFSETQ. V was trimmed by 1 base and J by 6 bases, leaving 10 bases between them. The CDR3 consists of 13 residues. The CDR3 reads CASSLLGADGYTF. The DNA of the CDR3 is TGCGCCAGCAGCTTGTTAGGGGCGGATGGCTACACCTTC.

The chain carries TRBV19 and TRBJ1-2; D is unresolved. CDR1 and CDR2 from the germline V gene are LNHDA and SQIVND (reference sequence). The CDR3 runs 13 residues. V was shortened by 3 bases and J by 1 base, with 6 bases between the two germline ends. The CDR3 protein is CASSISGNYGYTF. CDR3 nucleotide sequence: TGTGCCAGTAGTATCAGCGGTAACTATGGCTACACCTTC.

This sequence joins TRBV7-6 and TRBJ2-2, with 8 bases fitting TRBD2. Per the germline V gene, CDR1 is SGHVS and CDR2 is FNYEAQ. This CDR3 spans 14 amino acids. Trimming at V came to 7 bases and at J to 8 bases, leaving 9 bases not matched to a gene. The CDR3 DNA sequence: TGTGCCAGCAAACCGGGACTAGTGGGGGGGGAGCTGTTTTTT. As protein: CASKPGLVGGELFF.

The rearrangement links TRBV20-1 to TRBJ2-5; 9 bases map to TRBD2. V was pared by 3 bases and J by 2 bases, with 4 bases of the junction left unmatched. The V gene's germline CDR1 is DFQATT and CDR2 SNEGSKA (reference sequence). This CDR3 is built from 14 residues. The CDR3 bases are TGCAGTGCTAGTTTTCTAGCGGGACAAGAGACCCAGTACTTC. As protein: CSASFLAGQETQYF.

The chain is built from TRBV9 and TRBJ2-2; maybe TRBD2 (5 bases). The CDR3 has 14 amino acids. The germline V gene encodes CDR1 SGDLS and CDR2 YYNGEE. The ends were cut back, 6 bases at V and 3 bases at J, with 12 bases in the middle. The DNA for the CDR3 is TGTGCCAGCAATGAGGGTTCATACACCGGGGAGCTGTTTTTT. This encodes CASNEGSYTGELFF.

The V and J genes are TRBV3-1 (or the pseudogene TRBV3-2) and TRBJ2-4; no reliable D call. The CDR3 has 14 amino acids. Looked up from germline, CDR1 is LGHDT and CDR2 is YNNKEL (reference sequence). V was shortened by 2 bases and J by 0 bases, with 5 bases between the two germline ends. The DNA for the CDR3 is TGTGCCAGCAGCCAACGACTAGCCAAAAACATTCAGTACTTC. Translation gives CASSQRLAKNIQYF.

The chain recombines TRBV15 with TRBJ1-1; TRBD1 is a possible D gene (5 bases). V was cut by 8 bases and J by 3 bases, with 10 bases left in between. CDR1 is LNHNV and CDR2 is YYDKDF in the germline V gene (reference sequence). The CDR3 has 12 amino acids. The CDR3 bases are TGTGCCACCGGGGGGTATGACACTGAAGCTTTCTTT. Its protein is CATGGYDTEAFF.

J is TRBJ2-2 and V is TRBV18, with D possibly matching TRBD1 (5 bases). Between the trimmed V and J ends, which lost 4 bases and 11 bases, there was a span of 14 bases. This CDR3 has 13 residues. Germline V gene lookup returns CDR1 KGHSH and CDR2 LQKENI. For the CDR3, the DNA is TGTGCCAGCTCACATCAACCCCAGGGCGAGCTGTTTTTT. It encodes CASSHQPQGELFF.

The CDR3 DNA reads TGTGCCAGCAGCCAAGGGCGGGACAGACTATCACCCCTCCACTTT. Translating it yields CASSQGRDRLSPLHF. V is TRBV16 and J is TRBJ1-6, with TRBD1 identical over 7 bases. Losses at the gene ends were 2 bases for V and 10 bases for J; bases not matched to a gene: 8. CDR3 length: 15 residues. Germline CDR1 KGHSY, CDR2 FQNENV.

The rearrangement joins TRBV6-5 to TRBJ2-1, with 13 nucleotides matching TRBD2. V shed 5 bases and J 8 bases; nucleotides not matched to a gene: 3. Germline loops: CDR1 MNHEY, CDR2 SVGAGI. This CDR3 contains 14 residues. CDR3 amino acids: CASSRLAGGYEQFF. The CDR3 DNA is TGTGCCAGCAGTCGACTAGCGGGAGGTTATGAGCAGTTCTTC.

V gene TRBV5-1 combines with J gene TRBJ2-1, with 9 bases identical to TRBD2. V lost 4 bases to trimming and J lost 6 bases; unmatched junction nucleotides: 5. Germline CDR1 reads SGHRS; CDR2 reads YFSETQ. The CDR3 covers 14 residues. The CDR3 nucleotides read TGCGCCAGCAGCGAGGGACTAGCAGTCAATGAGCAGTTCTTC. The encoded protein is CASSEGLAVNEQFF. The full variable domain, completed using reference TRBV5-1 and TRBJ2-1, is KAGVTQTPRYLIKTRGQQVTLSCSPISGHRSVSWYQQTPGQGLQFLFEYFSETQRNKGNFPGRFSGRQFSNSRSEMNVSTLELGDSALYLCASSEGLAVNEQFFGPGTRLTVL.

The chain employs TRBV9 and TRBJ2-7; D is perhaps TRBD1 (6 bases). This CDR3 has 15 residues. V gave up 6 bases and J gave up 2 bases, with 18 bases separating them. CDR1 SGDLS and CDR2 YYNGEE come from the germline V gene. CDR3 sequence: CASTSGAAGTYEQYF. The CDR3 nucleotides read TGTGCCAGCACCTCAGGGGCGGCAGGGACCTACGAGCAGTACTTC. Drawing the rest from reference TRBV9 and TRBJ2-7, the complete variable domain is DSGVTQTPKHLITATGQRVTLRCSPRSGDLSVYWYQQSLDQGLQFLIQYYNGEERAKGNILERFSAQQFPDLHSELNLSSLELGDSALYFCASTSGAAGTYEQYFGPGTRLTVT.

The chain combines TRBV30 with TRBJ1-2, with 9 bases matching TRBD1. Germline lookup yields CDR1 GTSNPN and CDR2 SVGIG (reference sequence). There are 13 residues in the CDR3. The trim removed 4 bases at V and 6 bases at J, leaving 6 bases unmatched. CDR3: CAWTSRQGDGYTF. CDR3 bases: TGTGCCTGGACCTCTAGACAGGGGGATGGCTACACCTTC. Complete variable domain (other parts from reference TRBV30 and TRBJ1-2): SQTIHQWPATLVQPVGSPLSLECTVEGTSNPNLYWYRQAAGRGLQLLFYSVGIGQISSEVPQNLSASRPQDRQFILSSKKLLLSDSGFYLCAWTSRQGDGYTFGSGTRLTVV.

The genes are TRBV10-2 and TRBJ1-4; D is uncertain. Trimming removed 2 bases from V and 8 bases from J, with 12 bases in between. Germline V gene sequence: CDR1 WSHSY, CDR2 SAAADI. CDR3 length equals 14 residues. Here the CDR3 reads CASSEQAAREKLFF. DNA of the CDR3: TGCGCCAGCAGTGAGCAAGCCGCCCGAGAAAAACTGTTTTTT.

This clone has just a few counts. The rearrangement uses TRBV24-1 and TRBJ2-1; TRBD2 matches 12 bases. V was clipped by 1 base and J by 7 bases; unmatched bases: 7. The CDR3 loop spans 17 amino acids. Germline loops: CDR1 KGHDR, CDR2 SFDVKD. The CDR3 here is CATSDFKSSGRGNEQFF. In DNA form, the CDR3 reads TGTGCCACCAGTGATTTTAAGTCTAGCGGGAGGGGTAATGAGCAGTTCTTC.

The rearrangement links TRBV27 to TRBJ1-1, with unresolved D. V lost 6 bases to trimming and J lost 6 bases, with 17 bases between them. Germline V CDR1 and CDR2: MNHEY, SMNVEV (reference sequence). This CDR3 contains 14 residues. CDR3 in amino acids: CASSPRGELAEAFF. In DNA, the CDR3 is TGTGCCAGCAGCCCCAGAGGCGAATTGGCTGAAGCTTTCTTT.

The chain is built from TRBV10-2 and TRBJ1-2; 8 bases line up with TRBD1. V shed 10 bases, J shed 3 bases, and the junction held 10 bases outside the gene matches. The CDR3 extends over 14 amino acids. Germline-derived CDR1 and CDR2 are WSHSY and SAAADI. DNA of the CDR3: TGCGCCACCGGACAGGGTAGGGGTTACTATGGCTACACCTTC. This translates into CATGQGRGYYGYTF.

This sequence joins TRBV4-2 and TRBJ2-1; 8 bases line up with TRBD2. Germline-derived CDR1 and CDR2 are LGHNA and YNFKEQ. This CDR3 has 17 residues. Trimming cost V 4 bases and J 3 bases; bases outside gene matches: 11. CDR3 nucleotides: TGTGCCAGCAGCCTGGGGGTAGCGGGGTTGAACTACAATGAGCAGTTCTTC. Translated, it gives CASSLGVAGLNYNEQFF.

V is TRBV15 and J is TRBJ1-1, with D hard to call. This CDR3 region has 14 residues. The germline V and J ends were trimmed by 0 bases and 0 bases, with 5 bases remaining between them. From germline, CDR1 is LNHNV and CDR2 YYDKDF (reference sequence). The CDR3 DNA reads TGTGCCACCAGCAGAGACAGGATGAACACTGAAGCTTTCTTT. This encodes CATSRDRMNTEAFF.

The CDR3 region is CASSLAGGPYEQYF. For the CDR3, the DNA is TGTGCCAGCAGCTTAGCGGGGGGACCTTACGAGCAGTACTTC. The V gene is TRBV7-2, the J gene TRBJ2-7; a possible D gene is TRBD2 (6 bases). Trimming stripped 0 bases from V and 4 bases from J, with 10 bases between. There are 14 residues in the CDR3. Germline V gene data show CDR1 as SGHTA and CDR2 as FQGNSA.

The chain recombines TRBV6-5 with TRBJ1-5, with TRBD1 as a possible D gene (6 bases). The germline V and J ends were trimmed by 5 bases and 6 bases, with 11 bases remaining between them. The CDR3 runs 13 residues. Looked up from germline, CDR1 is MNHEY and CDR2 is SVGAGI. The CDR3 nucleotides read TGTGCCAGCAGTCCCTCAGGGGTTCAGCCCCAGCATTTT. This gives the protein CASSPSGVQPQHF.

The V gene is TRBV10-3, the J gene TRBJ2-2; D may be TRBD2 (6 bases). CDR1 and CDR2 (germline): ENHRY, SYGVKD. V was trimmed by 4 bases and J by 0 bases, leaving 9 bases between them. The CDR3 totals 15 residues. The CDR3 region has the DNA TGTGCCATCAGTGGGGAGGAAGCGAACACCGGGGAGCTGTTTTTT. As protein: CAISGEEANTGELFF.